Below, one T cell receptor beta chain is given with its context. What antigen it recognizes has not been identified. No per-base quality is available; no much larger clone lies one base away. This specimen belongs to a study of blood T cells in healthy people across ages (dated by TCRdb to the mid-2010s). In terms of the full investigation: In model experiments, roughly one uniquely barcoded TCR beta cDNA molecule per two T cells was captured by template switching. Age-related changes in TCR beta repertoire diversity were measured in the study by deep sequencing normalized with unique cDNA molecular identifiers. The donors were split into four age groups: young (average 16 years), middle-aged (roughly 39), aged (over 55) and long-lived (82). To avoid experimental bias, donors of different ages were distributed randomly across sequencing lanes. For two donors (one aged 18 to 29 and one aged 80 or older), the study analyzed two additional independent replicas of 1 million unique cDNA reads from the same blood draw. Study-wide conclusions, independent of this receptor: Compared with the aged group, the long-lived group had more naive CD4+ T cells, fewer expanded clones and increased TCR diversity, suggesting age selection. A strong correlation was found between observed TCR beta diversity and the percentage of naive T cells measured by flow cytometry. Estimates of total diversity based on one million sequenced T cells were regarded as lower bounds and as underestimates. Observed TCR beta diversity per million T cells fell roughly linearly with age, and a significant reduction was already apparent by age around 40. Because profiling used bulk unsorted PBMCs, naive and antigen-experienced compartments could not be compared conclusively. Because donor CMV infection status was unknown, age-related changes in expanded clonotypes were potentially confounded.

The 39 donors, aged about 6 to 95 years, were systemically healthy Caucasian individuals from Russia. Roughly 11 milliliters of peripheral blood were drawn from each donor into EDTA-treated Vacutainer tubes. Ficoll-Paque density-gradient centrifugation was used to isolate PBMCs, with at least 6 million per sample. Total RNA, at least 5.5 micrograms per sample, was extracted from PBMCs with Trizol reagent. For every donor, an aliquot of PBMCs went through flow cytometry to measure the percentages of naive CD45RAhigh/CD27high T cells. Library creation used 5' RACE. Sequencing was carried out with an Illumina HiSeq 2500. A second roughly 6 to 12 cycle PCR used a sample-barcoded 5' primer and a J-beta primer mix. A template-switch 5' adaptor carrying 12 random nucleotides introduced a unique molecular identifier onto each TCR beta cDNA molecule. Each sample yielded at least 2.5 million CDR3-containing paired-end reads. All of the RNA was converted into first-strand cDNA using the Mint cDNA synthesis kit, with a TRBC-specific oligonucleotide serving as the primer. All cDNA was treated with uracil-DNA glycosylase and then went through a first 18-cycle PCR with the universal primers M1SS and BC2_uni_R. The source study handled its data this way. Normalization of each sample was performed by random selection of 1 million high-quality reads, each carrying a distinct molecular identifier. Instead of being binned into consensus sequences, reads with shared molecular identifiers were discarded. MiTCR, with a Q25 quality threshold and the strictest error-elimination algorithm, was used for CDR3 identification, clonotype clustering and error correction. A nonparametric unseen species model with Euler transformation was used to estimate lower-bound total TCR beta diversity. TCRdb took the public reads, trimmed them with fastp at Q25, ran MiXCR for clone calling and kept in-frame beta chains. Records with the same CDR3 protein are collapsed into one entry carrying the most frequent genes and DNA. The V and J calls, along with clone size, are taken from TCRdb and not from the paper's own processing. The sample records hundreds of thousands of distinct CDR3 sequences, roughly 21% of which are singletons. The ten largest clones add up to under 4% of the sample.

The germline V gene sets CDR1 to SGHDN and CDR2 to FVKESK. The CDR3 measures 15 amino acids from cysteine to phenylalanine. CDR3 DNA is the only sequence kept; it has 45 bases, read in frame from the first base. V is pared back by 0 bases and J by 2 bases, with 11 bases lying between the germline termini. Input material: blood. The receptor comes from a man aged 65 to 79 in good health. The V and J genes are TRBV14 and TRBJ2-7; the D gene assignment is ambiguous. The CDR3 protein: CASSQDGNRAYEQYF. The base sequence is TGTGCCAGCAGCCAAGATGGCAATCGGGCCTACGAGCAGTACTTC.